This entry features one T cell receptor (beta chain) sequence. The read finishes 3 residues shy of the CDR3 end, and the germline J gene is used to complete it. This entry belongs to a study of T cells in women clearing cervical HPV infection. Dot-blot hybridization genotyped cervical HPV amplified with MY09/MY11 PCR. CDR1 and CDR2 from the germline V gene are SGHRS and YFSETQ. This CDR3 region has 18 residues. Assay: immunoSEQ multiplex PCR; the TCRdb copy retains only in-frame clones and omits some. The sample table includes over 20,000 clones. The sample taken for sequencing was blood buffy coat. The gene calls are TRBV5-1 and TRBJ2-2; TRBD1 agrees at 8 bases. This TCR came from a woman aged 18 to 69 with a cervical HPV16 infection that either progressed to CIN3+ or cleared (not recorded which). The chain's CDR3 is CASSPSGTGVSGANVLFF. Partial CDR3 DNA: TGCGCCAGCAGCCCATCCGGGACAGGAGTCTCTGGGGCCAACGTG.